The clone carrying this T cell receptor (beta chain) was detected a few times. This sample is part of a study of regulatory T cells in long-lasting Graves disease. V dropped 1 base and J dropped 3; count of bases not matched to a gene: 2. This CDR3 region has 14 residues. Germline values: CDR1 SGHRS, CDR2 YFSETQ. This sample's time point: persistent/refractory GD, antithyroid drugs over 5 years with positive TRAb. Following extraction of RNA from PBMCs, that RNA was used to make the TCR library. According to the study, TCR beta libraries were built with iRepertoire HTBI primers and CDR3-region Arm-PCR. Each CDR3 protein is one row after TCRdb ran MiXCR on the multiplex PCR reads. The sample consists of approximately 290,000 distinct CDR3 sequences, roughly a fifth of them appearing once.

This clonotype was obtained from a female donor with Graves disease. The source was peripheral blood mononuclear cells (PBMCs), collected when the disease was refractory, from a patient treated with antithyroid drugs. The V gene is TRBV5-1, the J gene TRBJ2-7; 9 positions agree with TRBD2. CDR3 sequence (DNA): TGCGCCAGCAGCTTGAAGCGGGGGGACTACGAGCAGTACTTC. Translating gives CASSLKRGDYEQYF.